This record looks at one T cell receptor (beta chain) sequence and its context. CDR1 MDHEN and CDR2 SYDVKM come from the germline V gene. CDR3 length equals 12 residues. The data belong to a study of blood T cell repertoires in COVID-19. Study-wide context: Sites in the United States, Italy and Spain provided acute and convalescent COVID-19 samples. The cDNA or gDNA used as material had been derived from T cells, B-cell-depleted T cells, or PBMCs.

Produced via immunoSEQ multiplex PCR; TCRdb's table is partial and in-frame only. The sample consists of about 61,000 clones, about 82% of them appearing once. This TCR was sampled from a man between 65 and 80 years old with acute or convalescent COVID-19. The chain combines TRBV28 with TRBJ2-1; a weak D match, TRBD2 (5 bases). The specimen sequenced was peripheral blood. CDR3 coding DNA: TGTGCTGCTGGGGAGTACTACAATGAGCAGTTCTTC. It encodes CAAGEYYNEQFF.